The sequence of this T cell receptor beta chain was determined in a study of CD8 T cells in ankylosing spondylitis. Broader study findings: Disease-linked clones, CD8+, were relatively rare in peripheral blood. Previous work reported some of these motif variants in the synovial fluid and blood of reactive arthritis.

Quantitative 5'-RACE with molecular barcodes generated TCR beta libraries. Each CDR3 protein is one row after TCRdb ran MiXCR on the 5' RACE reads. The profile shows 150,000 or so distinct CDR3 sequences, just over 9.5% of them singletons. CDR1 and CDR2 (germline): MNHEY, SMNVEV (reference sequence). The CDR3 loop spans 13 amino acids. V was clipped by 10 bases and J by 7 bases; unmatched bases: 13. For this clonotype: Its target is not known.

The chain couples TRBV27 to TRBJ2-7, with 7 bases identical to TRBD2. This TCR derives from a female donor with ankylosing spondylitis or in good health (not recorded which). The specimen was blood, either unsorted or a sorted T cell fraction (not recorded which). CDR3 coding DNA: TGTGCCACCAGCCTGAGCATCGGGGGGGAGCAGTACTTC. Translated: CATSLSIGGEQYF.